This T cell receptor beta chain was sequenced in a study of cytomegalovirus exposure and HLA in healthy donors. Study-wide findings and caveats: A further, later analysis showed that HLA-associated TCR beta chains (compared with equally common others) were more clonally expanded. Sequencing probably produced one cluster of sequence variants that were highly shared. Immune exposure information available was restricted to CMV serostatus.

Worth noting for this clone: Its antigen is not identified.

The CDR3 is 15 residues long. Per germline, CDR1 SGHKS and CDR2 YYEKEE (reference sequence). After removal of 4 bases from V and 1 base from J, the junction contained 3 bases not matched to a gene. Use of 60 Vbeta and 13 Jbeta primers characterized the PCR. The data were produced by immunoSEQ multiplex PCR, yet TCRdb's version contains in-frame clones alone and is incomplete. This sample has 170,000 or so clones, with over 70% found just once. This receptor was obtained from a woman aged 45-60 years in good health and CMV-seropositive. This chain uses TRBV5-5 with TRBJ2-3; 10 bases line up with TRBD2. Input material: PBMCs. For the CDR3, the DNA is TGTGCCAGCAGCCCCGGGACTAGCGGCACAGATACGCAGTATTTT. It specifies CASSPGTSGTDTQYF. Full variable domain (remainder filled in from reference TRBV5-5 and TRBJ2-3): DAGVTQSPTHLIKTRGQQVTLRCSPISGHKSVSWYQQVLGQGPQFIFQYYEKEERGRGNFPDRFSARQFPNYSSELNVNALLLGDSALYLCASSPGTSGTDTQYFGPGTRLTVL.